The text below deals with one T cell receptor (beta chain). The data belong to a study of graft-versus-host responses after intestinal transplantation. Germline CDR1 and CDR2: MNHNS and SASEGT. This CDR3 has 14 amino acids. V shed 5 bases and J shed 5 bases, with 10 bases lying between them. Using immunoSEQ multiplex PCR, the repertoire was profiled, and TCRdb retains in-frame clones only, with some absent. This sample has about 20,000 clones; roughly half occur once, and the top ten carry roughly 1%. This clonotype was obtained from a human patient who received an intestinal transplant. The starting material was alloreactive CD4+ T cells from a mixed lymphocyte reaction culture, obtained before intestinal transplant. Indicated subset: CFSE-low proliferating T cells sorted from approximately 6-day pre-transplant mixed lymphocyte reaction (GvH or HvG direction). The chain has TRBV6-1 and TRBJ1-6, with no clear D. The CDR3 protein is CASSSRLNNSPLHF. CDR3 coding DNA: TGTGCCAGCAGTTCCAGATTAAATAATTCACCCCTCCACTTT.